The entry that follows covers one T cell receptor beta chain sequence. The antigen remains undetermined. Its ends do not fully match the called genes, so a read error is possible. These data are taken from a study of identical twins. Via MiXCR, TCRdb re-called the 5' RACE reads, giving one row per CDR3 protein. The table records 450,000 or so distinct CDR3 sequences, roughly 18% of them present only once. The germline gives CDR1 SGHRS, CDR2 YFSETQ. This CDR3 region has 9 residues. Study-level results: A cross-sectional statistical analysis, not follow-up of the same donors, supported the conclusions. Whereas memory repertoires showed no such difference, abundant cord blood beta clonotypes carried fewer insertions. There was more out-of-frame TCR alpha sharing in monozygotic twins than models estimated.

V gene TRBV5-1 combines with J gene TRBJ2-5, with D possibly matching TRBD2 (5 bases). The specimen sequenced was naive T cells sorted from blood. The TCR was taken from a middle-aged man in good health. The CDR3 region is CASSYGGFF. CDR3 in DNA: TGCGCCAGCAGCTACGGAGGATTCTTC.